This note documents a single T cell receptor beta chain sequence. Antigen unknown. This entry is derived from a study of cytomegalovirus exposure and HLA in healthy donors. At the level of the study: Early released data had 80 million or so unique TCRs, all coming from HLA-typed donors. Broader study findings: The investigators catalogued 150 to 200 TCR beta chains as cytomegalovirus-associated. Later analysis placed DRB1 highest and HLA-C lowest in TCR association rates, which differed by HLA locus.

Primers for the PCR totalled 60 Vbeta and 13 Jbeta. The table came from immunoSEQ multiplex PCR; TCRdb's copy has only in-frame clones and leaves some out. The data contain about 150,000 clones, 80% of them singletons. Germline-derived CDR1 and CDR2 are MNHNS and SASEGT. This CDR3 has 12 residues. Trimming removed 2 bases at V and 3 bases at J, with 4 bases between. Sequencing used PBMCs. This chain connects TRBV6-1 to TRBJ1-1; D gene uncertain. This TCR was sampled from a man aged 30 to 39 in good health and CMV-seropositive. The CDR3 DNA is TGTGCCAGCAGTGAAACTCACACTGAAGCTTTCTTT. Translating gives CASSETHTEAFF.